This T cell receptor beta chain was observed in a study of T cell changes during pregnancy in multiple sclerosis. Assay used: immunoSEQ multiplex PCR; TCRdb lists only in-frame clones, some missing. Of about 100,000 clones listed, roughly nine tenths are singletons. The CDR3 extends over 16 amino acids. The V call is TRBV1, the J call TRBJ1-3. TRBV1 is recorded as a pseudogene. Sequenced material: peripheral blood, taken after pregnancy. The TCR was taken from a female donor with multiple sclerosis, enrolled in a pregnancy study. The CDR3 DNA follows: TGCACCAGCAGCCAATCTCATCGGAGCTTTGGAAACACCATATATTTT. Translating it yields CTSSQSHRSFGNTIYF.